This T cell receptor (beta chain) was identified in a study of blood T cell repertoires in COVID-19. In the study overall: Sites across the United States, Italy and Spain contributed samples from acute and convalescent COVID-19. T cells, B-cell-depleted T cells, or PBMCs supplied cDNA or gDNA.

Per the study methods: Estimated nucleated cell counts came from reference gene primer amplification. The data were produced by immunoSEQ multiplex PCR, yet TCRdb's version contains in-frame clones alone and is incomplete. V and J calls and clone size are copied from that table; D and trimming were computed from the DNA. The sample includes tens of thousands of clones, 75% of them seen just once. Germline CDR1 DFQATT, CDR2 SNEGSKA (reference sequence). The CDR3 totals 9 residues. This clone was detected once. Germline and junction disagree at one end, which may indicate a read error. Sequencing used peripheral blood. The gene calls are TRBV20-1 and TRBJ2-3; D possibly corresponds to TRBD2 (5 bases). This TCR was recovered from a man between 65 and 85 years old with acute or convalescent COVID-19. The CDR3 coding sequence is TGCAGTGCTGGGCGACCTCCGGGGTTT. Encoded protein: CSAGRPPGF.